This T cell receptor (beta chain) derives from a study of molecular identifiers for immune sequencing clone quantification. The CDR3 has 15 amino acids. Germline values: CDR1 LGHNA, CDR2 YSLEER. The V end lost 3 bases, the J end lost 1 base, and 12 bases lay between the germline ends. Sorting was used to obtain naive CD8 T cells (CD8+CD4-CCR7+CD45RA+). This clonotype was observed a handful of times. TCRdb reprocessed the PCR reads via MiXCR and lists one record per CDR3 protein. The table has some 100,000 distinct CDR3 sequences, approximately 40% seen once. The clonotype was recovered from a human donor in good health. Some libraries in this study had Jurkat cell RNA spiked in. The chain links TRBV4-3 to TRBJ1-1; D remains unclear. Material for sequencing was naive CD8+ T cells from blood, with Jurkat cell RNA spiked in. As for subset: FACS-sorted CD8+CD4-CCR7+CD45RA+ naive T cells. CDR3 amino acids: CASSQSAETNTEAFF. Written as DNA, the CDR3 is TGCGCCAGCAGCCAGTCGGCGGAGACGAACACTGAAGCTTTCTTT.